Shown below are 3 T cell receptor beta chains from a single sample sequenced in a study of post-analysis software for immune sequencing data. Study-level points and caveats: In patients, TRBV5-6, TRBV5-1 and TRBV20-1 belonged to five TRBV segments found more frequently than in controls.

Carried by the TCR beta cDNA libraries were unique molecular identifiers. TCRdb re-derived calls from the PCR reads in MiXCR, one entry per CDR3 protein. This sample has roughly 200,000 distinct CDR3 sequences; around 29% occur once, and the top ten carry more than 3%. The antigens these receptors bind are not known. Source material: blood. The source of these receptors is a girl aged 2-17 years with multiple sclerosis.

V and J are TRBV10-3 and TRBJ1-6; D might be TRBD1 (5 bases). V shed 8 bases and J shed 4 bases, with 21 bases lying between them. There are 17 residues in the CDR3. Germline CDR1 is ENHRY and CDR2 is SYGVKD. The CDR3 protein is CAISETVPVWYNSPLHF. The CDR3, as DNA: TGTGCCATCTCTGAGACAGTCCCTGTCTGGTATAATTCACCCCTCCACTTT.

This clonotype was counted many times. The J gene is TRBJ2-3, the V gene TRBV7-9, with a tentative D call TRBD2 (6 bases). V was shortened by 4 bases and J by 0 bases, with 14 bases between the two germline ends. The CDR3 runs to 16 residues. Germline values: CDR1 SEHNR, CDR2 FQNEAQ (reference sequence). This CDR3 reads CASSSGTFSSTDTQYF. The CDR3 nucleotides read TGTGCCAGCAGCTCCGGGACTTTTTCGAGCACAGATACGCAGTATTTT.

Details on this clonotype: Being one base from a much bigger clone, this may be a read error. The chain combines TRBV12-3 or TRBV12-4 with TRBJ2-7, with D possibly matching TRBD1 (5 bases). The CDR3 covers 12 residues. CDR3 amino acids: CASRIDSYEHYF. The CDR3 nucleotides are TGTGCCAGCAGGATAGACAGTTACGAGCACTACTTC.